The 5 T cell receptor beta chains presented below share a single source sample, sequenced in a study of Ad26.COV2.S vaccination and SARS-CoV-2 variants. TCRdb's table, derived via immunoSEQ multiplex PCR, lists solely in-frame clones and lacks some. Of about 680,000 clones in the sample, roughly 90% are singletons; the top ten hold about 1.5%. Treatment noted: some 19 received Ad26.COV2.S at low or high dose, single or two shots; 5 received placebo; per-sample allocation not given. Sample collection was performed on day 63 after the first vaccine or placebo injection. This specimen was peripheral blood, taken in a trial of Ad26.COV2.S vaccine versus placebo. Receptors were obtained from a person between 18 and 59 years old who received the Ad26.COV2.S COVID-19 vaccine or a placebo.

This chain joins TRBV6-5 and TRBJ2-2; no clear D gene. Germline loops: CDR1 MNHEY, CDR2 SVGAGI. Trimming shortened V by 9 bases and J by 1 base, and 12 bases separated the two germline ends. The CDR3 has 14 amino acids. CDR3 region: CASFSPGNTGELFF. The CDR3 DNA reads as TGTGCCAGTTTTAGTCCGGGGAACACCGGGGAGCTGTTTTTT.

The chain recombines TRBV7-8 with TRBJ2-7; D is unclear. V gave up 2 bases and J gave up 5 bases, with 7 bases separating them. The germline V gene encodes CDR1 SGHVS and CDR2 FQNEAQ. The CDR3 has 12 amino acids. The CDR3: CASSLIRDEQYF. The DNA for the CDR3 is TGTGCCAGCAGCTTAATACGGGACGAGCAGTACTTC.

V usage is TRBV6-1 and J usage is TRBJ2-1, with D perhaps TRBD1 (5 bases). CDR1 and CDR2 (germline): MNHNS, SASEGT. The V and J ends lost 3 bases and 10 bases respectively, with 16 bases between them. The CDR3 spans 14 residues. The CDR3 region is CASSDGVQGGEQFF. Here the CDR3 DNA reads TGTGCCAGCAGTGATGGGGTCCAGGGCGGAGAGCAGTTCTTC.

This clone was seen only once. The chain has TRBV10-3 and TRBJ2-3, with D uncertain. The germline gives CDR1 ENHRY, CDR2 SYGVKD. The ends were cut back, 10 bases at V and 5 bases at J, with 10 bases in the middle. The CDR3 is made up of 11 amino acids. CDR3 amino acids: CASRRQDTQYF. The CDR3 DNA reads as TGTGCCAGCAGGAGACAAGATACGCAGTATTTT.

In this sample, this clone turned up once. The chain has TRBV30 and TRBJ2-4, with TRBD1 identical over 10 bases. Looked up from germline, CDR1 is GTSNPN and CDR2 is SVGIG (reference sequence). This CDR3 region has 14 residues. V trimming: 0 bases; J trimming: 9 bases; junction bases outside the gene matches: 5. The CDR3 spells CAWSVGDRGVIQYF. CDR3 nucleotides: TGTGCCTGGAGTGTGGGGGACAGGGGTGTCATTCAGTACTTC.